Listed here are 3 T cell receptor beta chains from one sample, sequenced in a study of blood T cell repertoires in COVID-19. Using immunoSEQ multiplex PCR, the repertoire was profiled, and TCRdb retains in-frame clones only, with some absent. The table shows a few hundred thousand clones, with 75% to 90% occurring only once. The sample consisted of PBMCs or T cells enriched from blood (not recorded which). All receptors derive from a man between 25 and 39 years old who had recovered from COVID-19.

This chain uses TRBV12-3 or TRBV12-4 with TRBJ1-2, with D hard to call. This CDR3 is 12 amino acids long. The V end lost 3 bases, the J end lost 1 base, and 3 bases lay between the germline ends. The CDR3 region is CASSFLNYGYTF. CDR3 DNA: TGTGCCAGCAGTTTCCTTAACTATGGCTACACCTTC.

This clone was observed a single time. Within the sample, other DNA sequences also encode this same CDR3. This rearrangement joins TRBV5-1 to TRBJ2-5; D gene unclear. There are 13 residues in the CDR3. The V end was cut by 2 bases, the J end by 3 bases, with 8 bases between. Germline lookup yields CDR1 SGHRS and CDR2 YFSETQ. CDR3 region: CASSLDSEETQYF. The DNA of the CDR3 is TGCGCCAGCAGCTTAGACTCCGAAGAGACCCAGTACTTC.

The table lists this clone with a count of one. The chain uses TRBV7-8 and TRBJ2-5, with unresolved D. The V and J ends lost 1 base and 5 bases respectively, with 8 bases between them. Germline loops: CDR1 SGHVS, CDR2 FQNEAQ. The CDR3 loop spans 13 amino acids. The CDR3 nucleotides are TGTGCCAGCAGCTTAGTTCCGGAGGAGACCCAGTACTTC. The encoded protein is CASSLVPEETQYF.